These 6 T cell receptor beta chains were all obtained from the same sample, sequenced in a study of shared clonotypes between healthy human individuals. Profiling relied on immunoSEQ multiplex PCR, and the TCRdb table lists in-frame clones only, not all of them. The repertoire holds about 600,000 clones, with roughly 97% as singletons. What was sequenced was naive CD4+ T cells sorted from blood. Noted subset: CD45RA+ positively selected. Receptors were obtained from a woman aged 25 to 39 in good health.

This chain connects TRBV19 to TRBJ2-4; TRBD1 matches 11 bases. Germline loops: CDR1 LNHDA, CDR2 SQIVND (reference sequence). The CDR3 is 13 residues long. The J segment lost 6 bases and the V segment lost 6 bases, leaving 1 base of the junction unmatched. The chain's CDR3 is CASRGTGGNIQYF. The CDR3 region has the DNA TGTGCCAGTAGGGGGACAGGGGGAAACATTCAGTACTTC.

The J gene is TRBJ1-2, the V gene TRBV5-1; TRBD1 agrees at 8 bases. Unmatched junction bases numbered 11, after V lost 0 bases and J lost 4 bases. Germline CDR1 and CDR2: SGHRS and YFSETQ. This CDR3 has 17 amino acids. The CDR3 DNA sequence: TGCGCCAGCAGCTTGGGACTCGGACAGGGAGGCGGCTATGGCTACACCTTC. It encodes CASSLGLGQGGGYGYTF.

J is TRBJ1-1 and V is TRBV28; 11 bases are a match to TRBD1. Germline V CDR1 and CDR2: MDHEN, SYDVKM. After removal of 6 bases from V and 5 bases from J, the junction contained 5 bases not matched to a gene. CDR3 length equals 14 residues. The CDR3, as DNA: TGTGCCAGCAGCCCGGGACAGGGGGTGACTGAAGCTTTCTTT. The encoded protein is CASSPGQGVTEAFF. Filled out from reference TRBV28 and TRBJ1-1, the complete variable domain reads DVKVTQSSRYLVKRTGEKVFLECVQDMDHENMFWYRQDPGLGLRLIYFSYDVKMKEKGDIPEGYSVSREKKERFSLILESASTNQTSMYLCASSPGQGVTEAFFGQGTRLTVV.

The V call is TRBV25-1, the J call TRBJ2-3; TRBD1 matches 9 bases. The germline CDR1 and CDR2 sequences are MGHDK and SYGVNS. Germline trimming cut 3 bases from V and 5 bases from J; bases unmatched to any gene: 6. The CDR3 runs 15 residues. CDR3 sequence: CASSDTGTGRDTQYF. The CDR3 nucleotides read TGTGCCAGCAGTGACACCGGGACAGGGAGAGATACGCAGTATTTT.

This sequence joins TRBV28 and TRBJ1-5; tentatively, D is TRBD1 (6 bases). V was clipped by 5 bases and J by 3 bases, with 17 bases between them. The CDR3 contains 16 residues. Looked up from germline, CDR1 is MDHEN and CDR2 is SYDVKM. CDR3 sequence: CASSPAGAGVNQPQHF. DNA for the CDR3: TGTGCCAGCAGTCCCGCCGGGGCAGGGGTCAATCAGCCCCAGCATTTT. Based on the CDR3 plus reference TRBV28 and TRBJ1-5, the full variable domain is DVKVTQSSRYLVKRTGEKVFLECVQDMDHENMFWYRQDPGLGLRLIYFSYDVKMKEKGDIPEGYSVSREKKERFSLILESASTNQTSMYLCASSPAGAGVNQPQHFGDGTRLSIL.

V is TRBV15 and J is TRBJ2-7; D might be TRBD2 (6 bases). Per germline, CDR1 LNHNV and CDR2 YYDKDF (reference sequence). V gave up 0 bases and J gave up 3 bases, with 21 bases separating them. The CDR3 loop spans 18 amino acids. The CDR3 here is CATSRDYGGSLGYYEQYF. The CDR3 bases are TGTGCCACCAGCAGAGATTACGGGGGAAGCCTCGGTTACTACGAGCAGTACTTC.